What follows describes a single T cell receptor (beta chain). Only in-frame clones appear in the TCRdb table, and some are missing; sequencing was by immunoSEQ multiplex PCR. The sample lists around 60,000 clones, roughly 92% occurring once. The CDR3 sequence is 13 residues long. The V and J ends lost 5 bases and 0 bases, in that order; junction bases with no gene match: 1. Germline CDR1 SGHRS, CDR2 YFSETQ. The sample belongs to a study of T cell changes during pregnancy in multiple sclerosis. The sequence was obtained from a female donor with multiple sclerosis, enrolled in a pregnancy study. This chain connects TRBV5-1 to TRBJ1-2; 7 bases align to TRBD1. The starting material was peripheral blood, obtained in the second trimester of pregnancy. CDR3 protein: CASRGQANYGYTF. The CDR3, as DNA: TGCGCCAGCAGAGGACAGGCTAACTATGGCTACACCTTC.